This T cell receptor beta chain comes out of a study of cytomegalovirus exposure and HLA in healthy donors. Study-level information: The roughly 120 validation repertoires, a later analysis reported, used the same platform as the 666 first-cohort repertoires.

The sample holds a few counts of this clone. The target antigen is unknown. The CDR3 runs to 15 residues. The germline V gene has CDR1 KGHSH and CDR2 LQKENI. The V and J ends lost 2 bases and 4 bases respectively, with 14 bases between them. The data were produced by immunoSEQ multiplex PCR, yet TCRdb's version contains in-frame clones alone and is incomplete. Counted here are over 200,000 clones, 90% occurring once; the ten biggest clones make up 0.37%. Study findings and constraints: In vitro assays verified that a few CMV-associated chains recognized CMV antigens specifically. The study found most TCR sequences rare, yet found some public TCRs in many donors. The listing of roughly 160 TCR beta chains classed them as cytomegalovirus-associated.

Sequencing was carried out using PBMCs. The V and J genes are TRBV18 and TRBJ1-2, with D hard to call. The sequence derives from a woman younger than 35 in good health and CMV-seronegative. CDR3 residues: CASSPSSEPFYGYTF. The CDR3 bases are TGTGCCAGCTCACCATCTTCAGAACCCTTCTATGGCTACACCTTC.